The 27 T cell receptor beta chains below all came from one sample that was sequenced in a study of T-cell reconstitution after alpha-beta-depleted transplantation in children. Unique molecular identifiers tagged the TCRbeta library. TCRdb ran MiXCR on the PCR reads and lists one entry per CDR3 protein. The profile shows roughly 89,000 distinct CDR3 sequences, 9.5% to 15% of them singletons. The sequenced sample was PBMCs from the stem cell graft donor, obtained from the stem cell graft. These TCRs come from a human donor who donated a stem cell graft to a child with inherited bone marrow failure.

This clonotype was observed many times. V usage is TRBV12-3 or TRBV12-4 and J usage is TRBJ2-5, with D unclear. Trimming pared 3 bases from V and 3 bases from J, leaving 14 bases between. The CDR3 has 15 residues. The DNA of the CDR3 is TGTGCCAGCAGTTTCTCTGTAACGCCCAAAGAGACCCAGTACTTC. Translation gives CASSFSVTPKETQYF.

This clonotype was detected many times. The chain couples TRBV4-3 to TRBJ1-1; weak D call: TRBD1 (5 bases). Between the trimmed V and J ends, which lost 0 bases and 1 base, there was a span of 15 bases. Germline CDR1 LGHNA, CDR2 YSLEER. The CDR3 runs 17 residues. For the CDR3, the DNA is TGCGCCAGCAGCCAAGATTCCCCCTCGGGGGAGAACACTGAAGCTTTCTTT. This translates into CASSQDSPSGENTEAFF.

This clonotype was counted between two and nine times. The chain uses TRBV9 and TRBJ2-2; D unclear. Germline V gene lookup returns CDR1 SGDLS and CDR2 YYNGEE. The CDR3 is 16 residues long. V dropped 0 bases and J dropped 1 base, with 10 bases sitting between them. The CDR3 region is CASSVERVGNTGELFF. The CDR3 DNA reads TGTGCCAGCAGCGTAGAAAGGGTTGGGAACACCGGGGAGCTGTTTTTT.

V is TRBV28 and J is TRBJ1-2; TRBD1 aligns across 8 bases. The germline CDR1 and CDR2 sequences are MDHEN and SYDVKM. The V segment lost 4 bases and the J segment 4 bases; nucleotides outside the gene matches: 8. CDR3 size: 15 residues. The CDR3 region has the DNA TGTGCCAGCAGTTCTCCGGGACAGGTTGGCTATGGCTACACCTTC. The encoded protein is CASSSPGQVGYGYTF.

This rearrangement joins TRBV2 to TRBJ1-2, with a tentative D call TRBD1 (5 bases). The CDR3 is 14 amino acids. The germline V gene has CDR1 SNHLY and CDR2 FYNNEI. The V gene lost 6 bases and the J gene lost 0 bases, with 11 bases spanning the gap. In DNA, the CDR3 is TGTGCCAGCAGGCTCAGGGCAACTAACTATGGCTACACCTTC. Amino acids: CASRLRATNYGYTF.

The rearrangement links TRBV20-1 to TRBJ1-1; tentatively, D is TRBD1 (5 bases). Germline lookup yields CDR1 DFQATT and CDR2 SNEGSKA (reference sequence). V gave up 3 bases and J gave up 7 bases, with 15 bases separating them. This CDR3 comprises 13 residues. The CDR3 sequence: CSARRTGGGEAFF. CDR3 bases: TGCAGTGCTAGGCGAACCGGGGGAGGTGAAGCTTTCTTT.

This chain uses TRBV7-2 with TRBJ2-1; the match to TRBD2 covers 14 bases. J was trimmed by 9 bases and V by 4 bases; bases with no gene match: 5. CDR3 length equals 15 residues. The germline V gene encodes CDR1 SGHTA and CDR2 FQGNSA. DNA of the CDR3: TGTGCCAGCAGCTCGACTAGCGGGGGGGCGGTTGAGCAGTTCTTC. It yields the protein CASSSTSGGAVEQFF.

This clonotype has at least ten counts. The DNA for the CDR3 is TGCGCCAGCAGCCGGGGGACGCAGAGACTCGGCTACACCTTC. Protein product: CASSRGTQRLGYTF. The rearrangement joins TRBV5-1 to TRBJ1-2; D is perhaps TRBD1 (5 bases). The CDR3 has 14 residues. V lost 4 bases to trimming and J lost 8 bases, with 18 bases between them. Per germline, CDR1 SGHRS and CDR2 YFSETQ.

This clonotype came up many times. This sequence joins TRBV30 and TRBJ2-7, with unresolved D. Germline V gene lookup returns CDR1 GTSNPN and CDR2 SVGIG (reference sequence). The CDR3 length is 13 residues. V was shortened by 0 bases and J by 0 bases, with 6 bases between the two germline ends. CDR3 in DNA: TGTGCCTGGAGTGTGGAGAGCTCCTACGAGCAGTACTTC. This codes for CAWSVESSYEQYF.

This clonotype has ten or more counts. This chain joins TRBV9 and TRBJ2-7, with 8 bases that match TRBD2. The CDR3 consists of 15 residues. Per the germline V gene, CDR1 is SGDLS and CDR2 is YYNGEE. The junction had 6 bases not matched to a gene; V was cut back by 4 bases and J by 0 bases. Here the CDR3 DNA reads TGTGCCAGCAGCTCCCGAGCGGGGGCCTCCTACGAGCAGTACTTC. Its translation is CASSSRAGASYEQYF.

The chain carries TRBV20-1 and TRBJ2-7; perhaps TRBD2 as D (5 bases). Per the germline V gene, CDR1 is DFQATT and CDR2 is SNEGSKA (reference sequence). Trimming removed 4 bases from V and 2 bases from J, with 12 bases in between. This CDR3 region has 13 residues. This chain's CDR3 is CSATSGGPYEQYF. The CDR3 DNA is TGCAGTGCTACTAGTGGAGGACCCTACGAGCAGTACTTC.

The V gene is TRBV3-1, the J gene TRBJ2-2; TRBD2 aligns across 13 bases. Trimming took 4 bases from V and 5 from J; bases not matched to a gene: 4. The CDR3 extends over 16 amino acids. Looked up from germline, CDR1 is LGHDT and CDR2 is YNNKEL (reference sequence). The CDR3 nucleotides are TGTGCCAGCAGCCGGACTAGCGGGAGTAAGACCGGGGAGCTGTTTTTT. This sequence encodes CASSRTSGSKTGELFF. Complete variable domain (other parts from reference TRBV3-1 and TRBJ2-2): DTAVSQTPKYLVTQMGNDKSIKCEQNLGHDTMYWYKQDSKKFLKIMFSYNNKELIINETVPNRFSPKSPDKAHLNLHINSLELGDSAVYFCASSRTSGSKTGELFFGEGSRLTVL.

The chain employs TRBV7-2 and TRBJ1-2, with TRBD1 as a possible D gene (5 bases). With 1 base removed from V and 4 bases from J, the gap between germline ends came to 13 bases. This CDR3 has 15 residues. Germline assignment: CDR1 SGHTA and CDR2 FQGNSA. In DNA form, the CDR3 reads TGTGCCAGCAGCTTAGGGGGGGATTTCGTCTATGGCTACACCTTC. Its translation is CASSLGGDFVYGYTF.

This clonotype was counted ten times or more. This chain connects TRBV5-1 to TRBJ2-5; TRBD2 matches 16 bases. V lost 3 bases to trimming and J lost 2 bases; unmatched junction nucleotides: 13. The germline V gene has CDR1 SGHRS and CDR2 YFSETQ. CDR3 length: 20 amino acids. In DNA, the CDR3 is TGCGCCAGCAGCTCCGAACCGCCGGGACTAGCGGGAGGGGAACAAGAGACCCAGTACTTC. Its translation is CASSSEPPGLAGGEQETQYF.

The sample holds many counts of this clonotype. The genes are TRBV10-3 and TRBJ2-7; tentatively, D is TRBD1 (6 bases). Germline V gives CDR1 ENHRY, CDR2 SYGVKD. V was pared by 4 bases and J by 5 bases, with 12 bases between. This CDR3 has 13 amino acids. CDR3 nucleotide sequence: TGTGCCATCAGTGGGGTTCAGGGGAACGAGCAGTACTTC. This translates into CAISGVQGNEQYF.

This clonotype came up many times. No DNA is shown, since the ends of the CDR3 on it are uncertain; the CDR3 is the one TCRdb lists. The chain couples TRBV21-1 to TRBJ2-6; TRBD2 is the table's D call and was not checked against the DNA. TRBV21-1 is an annotated pseudogene. Inclusive of both ends, the CDR3 amounts to 18 amino acids. The CDR3 protein is CASSSWWGAGAGANVLTF.

This clonotype has a handful of counts. The chain couples TRBV5-4 to TRBJ2-5; no definite D call. Germline CDR1 reads SGHNT; CDR2 reads YYREEE (reference sequence). V shed 1 base and J shed 4 bases, with 5 bases lying between them. CDR3 length: 12 amino acids. CDR3 in DNA: TGTGCCAGCAGCTTGCCAGGAGAGACCCAGTACTTC. This codes for CASSLPGETQYF.

The chain recombines TRBV20-1 with TRBJ1-2; 7 nucleotides align to TRBD1. The germline CDR1 and CDR2 sequences are DFQATT and SNEGSKA (reference sequence). This CDR3 has 13 residues. The V and J ends lost 5 bases and 2 bases, in that order; junction bases with no gene match: 5. The CDR3, as DNA: TGCAGTGCTTGGGACAGAATCAACTATGGCTACACCTTC. Its translation: CSAWDRINYGYTF.

In its sample, this clonotype was seen many times. This chain joins TRBV9 and TRBJ2-7; the match to TRBD2 covers 8 bases. The V gene end was trimmed by 3 bases and the J gene end by 2 bases; junction bases not matched to a gene: 1. This CDR3 is 13 amino acids long. From germline, CDR1 is SGDLS and CDR2 YYNGEE. The CDR3 is CASSAGLAYEQYF. The CDR3 DNA reads as TGTGCCAGCAGCGCGGGACTAGCCTACGAGCAGTACTTC.

This clonotype was observed at least ten times. V gene TRBV5-1 combines with J gene TRBJ2-2; 8 nucleotides align to TRBD1. The CDR3 loop spans 16 amino acids. CDR1 is SGHRS, CDR2 YFSETQ, per germline. The V segment lost 5 bases and the J segment 3 bases; nucleotides outside the gene matches: 9. The CDR3: CASRNLLDRDTGELFF. The CDR3 DNA sequence: TGCGCCAGCAGAAATCTGTTGGACAGGGACACCGGGGAGCTGTTTTTT.

The gene calls are TRBV6-2 or TRBV6-3 and TRBJ2-4; a weak D match, TRBD1 (6 bases). Trimming cost V 0 bases and J 1 base, with 16 bases left between them. CDR1 and CDR2 (germline): MNHEY, SVGEGT. The CDR3 spans 18 residues. The CDR3 DNA follows: TGTGCCAGCAGTTACTCGATCGCGGAACAGGGCGCCAAAAACATTCAGTACTTC. This gives the protein CASSYSIAEQGAKNIQYF.

The table lists this clonotype with many counts. This chain connects TRBV5-1 to TRBJ1-3; D not resolved. Germline CDR1 reads SGHRS; CDR2 reads YFSETQ. The CDR3 is made up of 15 amino acids. Trimming removed 2 bases at V and 0 bases at J, with 9 bases between. The CDR3 protein is CASSFNRDSGNTIYF. The DNA for the CDR3 is TGCGCCAGCAGCTTCAACCGAGACTCTGGAAACACCATATATTTT.

At least ten counts were recorded for this clonotype. J is TRBJ1-2 and V is TRBV12-3 or TRBV12-4; the match to TRBD1 covers 12 bases. This CDR3 spans 16 amino acids. Trimming cost V 6 bases and J 5 bases; bases outside gene matches: 10. The CDR3 sequence is CASSRGDRGLWYGYTF. CDR3 sequence (DNA): TGTGCCAGCAGCCGAGGGGACAGGGGGCTCTGGTATGGCTACACCTTC.

In its sample, this clonotype was seen many times. The genes are TRBV5-1 and TRBJ1-1, with D tentatively TRBD1 (5 bases). V lost 4 bases and J 1 base, leaving 20 bases between the germline ends. Per the germline V gene, CDR1 is SGHRS and CDR2 is YFSETQ. The CDR3 consists of 17 residues. CDR3: CASSPGGSQGRNTEAFF. The CDR3 DNA reads as TGCGCCAGCAGCCCAGGAGGATCTCAGGGACGGAACACTGAAGCTTTCTTT.

This clonotype occurred many times. The CDR3 coding sequence is TGTGCCATCAGTGAGTCTCCTCGGGGTTACTACGAGCAGTACTTC. As protein: CAISESPRGYYEQYF. This chain connects TRBV10-3 to TRBJ2-7; possibly TRBD2 for D (5 bases). CDR3 length equals 15 residues. Germline assignment: CDR1 ENHRY and CDR2 SYGVKD. Trimming removed 0 bases from V and 3 bases from J, with 12 bases in between.

This clonotype was seen ten or more times. The chain joins TRBV7-3 to TRBJ2-1; 9 nucleotides agree with TRBD2. Trimming cost V 5 bases and J 8 bases; bases outside gene matches: 10. This CDR3 contains 15 residues. The germline V gene has CDR1 SGHTA and CDR2 FQGTGA. CDR3 in amino acids: CASSAGWTSAHEQFF. In nucleotides, the CDR3 is TGTGCCAGCAGCGCCGGATGGACTAGCGCGCATGAGCAGTTCTTC.

This clonotype occurred many times. The V and J genes are TRBV5-1 and TRBJ1-5; D is unresolved. The CDR3 totals 13 residues. Trimming took off 4 bases at V and 7 bases at J, with 12 bases between the two ends. Looked up from germline, CDR1 is SGHRS and CDR2 is YFSETQ. CDR3 nucleotides: TGCGCCAGCAGCCGGTTCCCCGACCAGCCCCAGCATTTT. It yields the protein CASSRFPDQPQHF.